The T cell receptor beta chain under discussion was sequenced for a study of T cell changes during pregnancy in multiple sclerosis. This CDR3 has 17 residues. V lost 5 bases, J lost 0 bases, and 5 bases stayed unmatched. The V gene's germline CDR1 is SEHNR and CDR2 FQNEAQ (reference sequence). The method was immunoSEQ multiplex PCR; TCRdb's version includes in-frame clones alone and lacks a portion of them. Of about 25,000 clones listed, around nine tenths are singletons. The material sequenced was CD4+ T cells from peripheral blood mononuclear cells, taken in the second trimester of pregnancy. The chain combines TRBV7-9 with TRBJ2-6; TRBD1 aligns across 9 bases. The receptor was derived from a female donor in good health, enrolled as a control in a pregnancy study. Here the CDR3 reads CASSNRQGDSGANVLTF. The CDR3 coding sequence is TGTGCCAGCAGCAACAGACAGGGGGACTCTGGGGCCAACGTCCTGACTTTC.